Sequencing of this T cell receptor (beta chain) was carried out in a study of cytomegalovirus exposure and HLA in healthy donors. About the study: Unique TCRs numbering roughly 80 million, obtained from HLA-typed donors, made up an early data release.

PCR employed 60 Vbeta and 13 Jbeta primers. The protocol was immunoSEQ multiplex PCR, while the TCRdb copy is restricted to in-frame clones and leaves out a portion. The sample lists about 120,000 clones; around 75% were seen once. Whole-study findings and limits: A likely sequencing artifact accounted for one observed cluster of highly shared sequence variants.

From germline, CDR1 is SGHKS and CDR2 YYEKEE (reference sequence). V shed 0 bases and J shed 2 bases, with 15 bases lying between them. The length of the CDR3 is 17 residues. Comment on this clone: The antigen remains unidentified.

Unrecorded immune exposures were likely, despite nominal health at sampling. This sequence was found in a man aged 25 to 40 in good health and CMV-seronegative. Specimen: PBMCs. The chain combines TRBV5-5 with TRBJ1-3, with D unresolved. The CDR3 here is CASSLGGGVGPGNTIYF. DNA for the CDR3: TGTGCCAGCAGCTTGGGCGGCGGGGTCGGTCCTGGAAACACCATATATTTT.